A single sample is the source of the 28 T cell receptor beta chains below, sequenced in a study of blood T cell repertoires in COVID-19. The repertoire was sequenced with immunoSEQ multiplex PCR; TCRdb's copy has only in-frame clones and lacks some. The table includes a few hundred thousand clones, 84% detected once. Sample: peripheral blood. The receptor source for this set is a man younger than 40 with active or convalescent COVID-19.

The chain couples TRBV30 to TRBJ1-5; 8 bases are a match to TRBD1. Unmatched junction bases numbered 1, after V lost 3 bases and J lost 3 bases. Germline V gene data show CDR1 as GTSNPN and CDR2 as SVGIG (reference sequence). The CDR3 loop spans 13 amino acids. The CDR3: CAWRGQANQPQHF. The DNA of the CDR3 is TGTGCCTGGAGGGGACAGGCCAATCAGCCCCAGCATTTT.

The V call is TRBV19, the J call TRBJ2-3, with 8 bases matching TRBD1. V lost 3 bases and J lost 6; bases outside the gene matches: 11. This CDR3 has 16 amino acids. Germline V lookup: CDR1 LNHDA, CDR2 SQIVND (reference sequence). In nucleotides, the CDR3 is TGTGCCAGTAGTATTACGGGCAGGGGGCAAGCGGATACGCAGTATTTT. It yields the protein CASSITGRGQADTQYF.

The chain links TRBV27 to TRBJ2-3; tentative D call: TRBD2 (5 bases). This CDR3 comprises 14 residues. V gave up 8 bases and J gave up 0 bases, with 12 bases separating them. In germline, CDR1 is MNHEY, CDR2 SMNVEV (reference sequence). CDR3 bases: TGTGCCAGCCGCGGACTGGGTAGCACAGATACGCAGTATTTT. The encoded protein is CASRGLGSTDTQYF.

As DNA, the CDR3 is TGTGCCAGTAGTCCAGACGGGCTAGCGGGAGGGCCGAGGGAGACCCAGTACTTC. The encoded protein is CASSPDGLAGGPRETQYF. This sequence joins TRBV19 and TRBJ2-5; 12 nucleotides match TRBD2. The trim removed 5 bases at V and 5 bases at J, leaving 15 bases unmatched. This CDR3 contains 18 residues. Germline V gene lookup returns CDR1 LNHDA and CDR2 SQIVND (reference sequence).

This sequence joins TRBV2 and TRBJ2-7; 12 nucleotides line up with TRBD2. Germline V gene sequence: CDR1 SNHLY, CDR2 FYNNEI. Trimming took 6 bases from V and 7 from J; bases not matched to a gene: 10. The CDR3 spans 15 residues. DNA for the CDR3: TGTGCCAGCAGCGTCGTTCTAGCGGGAGGGAAAGAGCAGTACTTC. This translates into CASSVVLAGGKEQYF.

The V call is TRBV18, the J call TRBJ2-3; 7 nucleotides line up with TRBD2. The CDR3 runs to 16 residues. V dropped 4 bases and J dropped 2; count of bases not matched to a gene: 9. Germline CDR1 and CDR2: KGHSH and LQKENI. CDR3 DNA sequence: TGTGCCAGCTCACTCGCCGGGACTACCAACACAGATACGCAGTATTTT. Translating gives CASSLAGTTNTDTQYF.

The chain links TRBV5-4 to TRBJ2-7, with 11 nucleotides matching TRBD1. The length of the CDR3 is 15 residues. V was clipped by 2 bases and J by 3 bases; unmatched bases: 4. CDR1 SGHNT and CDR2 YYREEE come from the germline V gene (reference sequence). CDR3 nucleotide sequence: TGTGCCAGCAGCTTTCCGGGACAGGGGGACTACGAGCAGTACTTC. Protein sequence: CASSFPGQGDYEQYF.

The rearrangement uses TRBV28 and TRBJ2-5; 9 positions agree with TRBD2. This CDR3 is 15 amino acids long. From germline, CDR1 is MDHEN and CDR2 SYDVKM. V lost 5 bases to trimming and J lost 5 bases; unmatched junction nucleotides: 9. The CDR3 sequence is CASSLSVAGAETQYF. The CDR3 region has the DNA TGTGCCAGCAGTCTCTCGGTAGCGGGAGCCGAGACCCAGTACTTC. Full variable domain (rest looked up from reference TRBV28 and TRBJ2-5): DVKVTQSSRYLVKRTGEKVFLECVQDMDHENMFWYRQDPGLGLRLIYFSYDVKMKEKGDIPEGYSVSREKKERFSLILESASTNQTSMYLCASSLSVAGAETQYFGPGTRLLVL.

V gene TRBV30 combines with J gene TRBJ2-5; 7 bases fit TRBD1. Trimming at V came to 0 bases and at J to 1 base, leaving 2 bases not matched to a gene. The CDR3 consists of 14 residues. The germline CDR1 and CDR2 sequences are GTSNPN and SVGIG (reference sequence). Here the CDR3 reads CAWSVGTVQETQYF. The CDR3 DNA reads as TGTGCCTGGAGTGTAGGGACAGTCCAAGAGACCCAGTACTTC.

CDR3 sequence reads: CASSLSAGGVGEQYF. The CDR3, as DNA: TGTGCCAGCAGCTTATCCGCGGGAGGGGTCGGCGAGCAGTACTTC. The J gene is TRBJ2-7, the V gene TRBV7-2; the match to TRBD2 covers 9 bases. Trimming removed 2 bases from V and 6 bases from J; junction bases left unmatched: 8. The V gene's germline CDR1 is SGHTA and CDR2 FQGNSA. The CDR3 runs 15 residues. Together with reference TRBV7-2 and TRBJ2-7, the CDR3 gives the full variable domain: GAGVSQSPSNKVTEKGKDVELRCDPISGHTALYWYRQSLGQGLEFLIYFQGNSAPDKSGLPSDRFSAERTGGSVSTLTIQRTQQEDSAVYLCASSLSAGGVGEQYFGPGTRLTVT.

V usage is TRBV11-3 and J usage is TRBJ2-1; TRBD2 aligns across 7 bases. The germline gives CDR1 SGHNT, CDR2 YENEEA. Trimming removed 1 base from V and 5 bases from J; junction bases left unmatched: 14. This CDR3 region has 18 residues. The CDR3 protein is CASSLGSGGGPLDNEQFF. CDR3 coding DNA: TGTGCCAGCAGCTTAGGATCGGGGGGAGGGCCTTTGGACAATGAGCAGTTCTTC.

CDR3 bases: TGTGCCAGCAGTCCCCTAGCGTTCACAGATACGCAGTATTTT. This translates into CASSPLAFTDTQYF. V and J are TRBV28 and TRBJ2-3, with D possibly TRBD2 on 6 matching bases. V lost 5 bases and J lost 2, with 11 bases in between. The CDR3 is 14 amino acids. The germline V gene encodes CDR1 MDHEN and CDR2 SYDVKM.

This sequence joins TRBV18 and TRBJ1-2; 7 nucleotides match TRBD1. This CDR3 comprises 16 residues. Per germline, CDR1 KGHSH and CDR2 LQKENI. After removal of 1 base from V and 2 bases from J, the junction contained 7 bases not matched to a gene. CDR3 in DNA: TGTGCCAGCTCACCACGGGCAGGGGGTGTAAACTATGGCTACACCTTC. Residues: CASSPRAGGVNYGYTF.

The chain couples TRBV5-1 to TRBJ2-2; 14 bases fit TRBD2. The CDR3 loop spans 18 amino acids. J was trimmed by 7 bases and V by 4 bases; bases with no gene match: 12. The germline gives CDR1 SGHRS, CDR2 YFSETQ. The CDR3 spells CASSPSGLAGGSGGELFF. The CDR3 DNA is TGCGCCAGCAGCCCATCTGGACTAGCGGGAGGTTCTGGCGGGGAGCTGTTTTTT.

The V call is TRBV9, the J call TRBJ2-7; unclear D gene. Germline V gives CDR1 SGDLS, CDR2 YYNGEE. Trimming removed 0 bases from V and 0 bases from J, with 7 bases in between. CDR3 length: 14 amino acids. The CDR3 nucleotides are TGTGCCAGCAGCGTAGCACCCAGCTCCTACGAGCAGTACTTC. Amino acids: CASSVAPSSYEQYF.

CDR3 nucleotides: TGCGCCAGCAGCCCGGGGATACGTGGAAAACTGTTTTTT. This encodes CASSPGIRGKLFF. The rearrangement uses TRBV4-3 and TRBJ1-4; no firm D call. This CDR3 is built from 13 residues. Trimming left V 4 bases short and J 10 bases short, with 13 bases between. Germline loops: CDR1 LGHNA, CDR2 YSLEER.

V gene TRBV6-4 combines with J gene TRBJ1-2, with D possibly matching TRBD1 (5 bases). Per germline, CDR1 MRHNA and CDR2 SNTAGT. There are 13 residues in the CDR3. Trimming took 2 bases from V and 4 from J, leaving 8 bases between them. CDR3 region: CASSDGRGYGYTF. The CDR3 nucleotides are TGTGCCAGCAGTGACGGTAGGGGCTATGGCTACACCTTC.

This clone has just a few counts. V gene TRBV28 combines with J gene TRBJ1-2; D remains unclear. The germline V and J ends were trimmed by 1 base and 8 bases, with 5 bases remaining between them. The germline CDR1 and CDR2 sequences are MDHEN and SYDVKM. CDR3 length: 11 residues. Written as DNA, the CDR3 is TGTGCCAGCAGTTTATATTCGGGCTACACCTTC. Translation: CASSLYSGYTF.

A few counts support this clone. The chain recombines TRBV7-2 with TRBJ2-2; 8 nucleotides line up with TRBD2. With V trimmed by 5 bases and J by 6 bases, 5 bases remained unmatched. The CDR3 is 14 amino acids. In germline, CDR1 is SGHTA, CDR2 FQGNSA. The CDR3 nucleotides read TGTGCCAGCAGCGGGACTAGGAGATCCGGGGAGCTGTTTTTT. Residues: CASSGTRRSGELFF.

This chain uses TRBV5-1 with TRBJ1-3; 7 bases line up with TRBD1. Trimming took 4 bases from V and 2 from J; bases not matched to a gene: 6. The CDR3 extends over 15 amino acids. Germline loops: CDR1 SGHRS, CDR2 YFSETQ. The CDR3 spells CASSIEGATGNTIYF. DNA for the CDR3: TGCGCCAGCAGCATCGAGGGGGCGACTGGAAACACCATATATTTT.

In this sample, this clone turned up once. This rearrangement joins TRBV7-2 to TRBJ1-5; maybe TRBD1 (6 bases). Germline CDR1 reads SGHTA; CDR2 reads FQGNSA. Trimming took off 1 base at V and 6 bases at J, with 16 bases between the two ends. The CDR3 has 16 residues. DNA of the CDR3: TGTGCCAGCAGCTTAGGGATAAGGGGGGGTTTTCAGCCCCAGCATTTT. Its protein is CASSLGIRGGFQPQHF. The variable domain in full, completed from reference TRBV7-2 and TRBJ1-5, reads GAGVSQSPSNKVTEKGKDVELRCDPISGHTALYWYRQSLGQGLEFLIYFQGNSAPDKSGLPSDRFSAERTGGSVSTLTIQRTQQEDSAVYLCASSLGIRGGFQPQHFGDGTRLSIL.

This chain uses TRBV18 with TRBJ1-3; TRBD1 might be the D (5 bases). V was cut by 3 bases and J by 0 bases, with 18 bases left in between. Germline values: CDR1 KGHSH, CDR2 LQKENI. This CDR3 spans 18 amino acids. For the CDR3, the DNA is TGTGCCAGCTCACCCTACCACCTCGACAGCAGCTCTGGAAACACCATATATTTT. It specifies CASSPYHLDSSSGNTIYF.

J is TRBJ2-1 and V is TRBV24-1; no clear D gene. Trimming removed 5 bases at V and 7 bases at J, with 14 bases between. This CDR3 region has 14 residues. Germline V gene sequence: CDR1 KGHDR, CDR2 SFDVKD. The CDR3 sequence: CATSARSSVNEQFF. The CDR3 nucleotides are TGTGCCACCAGTGCAAGGAGTTCAGTAAATGAGCAGTTCTTC.

The CDR3 is CASSSSLGRVWNEQFF. The CDR3 nucleotides are TGTGCCAGCAGTTCGAGCCTCGGGAGGGTGTGGAATGAGCAGTTCTTC. The rearrangement links TRBV27 to TRBJ2-1; 8 positions agree with TRBD2. The germline V gene encodes CDR1 MNHEY and CDR2 SMNVEV (reference sequence). V lost 4 bases, J lost 7 bases, and 12 bases stayed unmatched. This CDR3 comprises 16 residues.

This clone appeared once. The CDR3 is CAWSVAGSGGIFQPQHF. The DNA for the CDR3 is TGTGCCTGGAGTGTAGCGGGATCGGGGGGAATTTTTCAGCCCCAGCATTTT. The V and J genes are TRBV30 and TRBJ1-5; tentative D call: TRBD1 (5 bases). The CDR3 length is 17 residues. V was cut by 0 bases and J by 6 bases, with 21 bases left in between. Germline V CDR1 and CDR2: GTSNPN, SVGIG (reference sequence).

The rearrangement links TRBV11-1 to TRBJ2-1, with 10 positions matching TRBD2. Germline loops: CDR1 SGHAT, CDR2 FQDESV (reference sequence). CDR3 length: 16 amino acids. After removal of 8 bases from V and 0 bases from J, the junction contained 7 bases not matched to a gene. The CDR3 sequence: CASHLAGASSYNEQFF. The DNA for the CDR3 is TGTGCCAGCCACCTAGCGGGAGCGAGCTCCTACAATGAGCAGTTCTTC.

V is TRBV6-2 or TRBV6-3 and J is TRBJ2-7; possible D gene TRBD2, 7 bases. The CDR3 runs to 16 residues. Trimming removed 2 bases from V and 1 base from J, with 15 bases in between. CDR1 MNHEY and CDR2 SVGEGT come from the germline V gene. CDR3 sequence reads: CASSYLGGPRSYEQYF. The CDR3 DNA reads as TGTGCCAGCAGTTACCTCGGGGGGCCACGGTCCTACGAGCAGTACTTC.

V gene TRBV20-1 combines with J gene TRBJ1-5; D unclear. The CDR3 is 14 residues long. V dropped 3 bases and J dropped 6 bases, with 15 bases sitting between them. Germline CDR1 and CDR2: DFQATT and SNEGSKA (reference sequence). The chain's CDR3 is CSASSPAPLQPQHF. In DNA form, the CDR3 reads TGCAGTGCTAGTAGCCCTGCCCCCCTTCAGCCCCAGCATTTT.